The clone carrying this T cell receptor (beta chain) appeared a few times. Its antigen is undetermined. Compared with germline, one end of the junction differs, possibly owing to a read error. The sample is drawn from a study of regulatory T cells in long-lasting Graves disease. Study-wide points: Favored usage of TRBV28, TRBJ1-2 and TRBJ2-5 was recorded in persistent disease.

Indicated time point: newly diagnosed GD, antithyroid drugs for less than 3 months. RNA isolated from PBMCs was used to make the TCR library. Germline V lookup: CDR1 LGHNA, CDR2 YNFKEQ. CDR3 length: 16 residues. For TCR beta, libraries came from iRepertoire HTBI primers and Arm-PCR of CDR3 regions. A single record per CDR3 protein comes from TCRdb applying MiXCR to the multiplex PCR reads. The sample shows hundreds of thousands of distinct CDR3 sequences, roughly 17% of them seen only once. These data were also reused for a study on T cells in Graves' hyperthyroidism and ophthalmopathy. In that study: Hyperthyroidism was newly diagnosed in patients aged 18 to 65 (duration under 2 months). HTBI primers were used for first-round RT-PCR of the TCR CDR3. Model output signaled ophthalmopathy a median roughly 6.1 months ahead of onset.

The sequences come from peripheral blood mononuclear cells (PBMCs), collected at new diagnosis, from a patient treated with antithyroid drugs. This chain joins TRBV4-2 and TRBJ1-6; D is uncertain. This TCR was sampled from a man in his forties with Graves disease. CDR3 in amino acids: CASSQEVVRDNSPLHF. CDR3 bases: TGCGCCAGCAGCCAAGAAGTCGTCAGAGATAATTCACCCCTCCACTTT.